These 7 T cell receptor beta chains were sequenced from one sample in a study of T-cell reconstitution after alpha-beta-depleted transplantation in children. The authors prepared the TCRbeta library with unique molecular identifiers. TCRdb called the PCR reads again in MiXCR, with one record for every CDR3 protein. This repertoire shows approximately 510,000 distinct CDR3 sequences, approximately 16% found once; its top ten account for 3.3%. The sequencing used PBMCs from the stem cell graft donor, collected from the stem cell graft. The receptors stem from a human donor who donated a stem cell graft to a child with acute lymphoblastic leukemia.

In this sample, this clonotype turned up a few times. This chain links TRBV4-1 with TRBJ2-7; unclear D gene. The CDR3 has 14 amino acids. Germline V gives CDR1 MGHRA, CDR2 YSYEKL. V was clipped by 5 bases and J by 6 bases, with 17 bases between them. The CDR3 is CASSSGGDIREQYF. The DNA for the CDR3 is TGCGCCAGCAGCTCTGGTGGGGATATACGCGAGCAGTACTTC.

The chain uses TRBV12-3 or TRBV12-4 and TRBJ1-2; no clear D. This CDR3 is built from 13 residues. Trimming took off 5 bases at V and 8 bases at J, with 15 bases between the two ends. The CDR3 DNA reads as TGTGCCAGCAGTCCCCTCCCTTACGGGGGCTACACCTTC. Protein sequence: CASSPLPYGGYTF.

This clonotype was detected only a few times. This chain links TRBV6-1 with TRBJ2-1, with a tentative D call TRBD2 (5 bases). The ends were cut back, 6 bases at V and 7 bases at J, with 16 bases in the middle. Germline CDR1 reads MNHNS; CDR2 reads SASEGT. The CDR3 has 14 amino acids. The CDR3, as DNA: TGTGCCAGCAGCGGGTCGGGGAAAGGGAATGAGCAGTTCTTC. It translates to CASSGSGKGNEQFF.

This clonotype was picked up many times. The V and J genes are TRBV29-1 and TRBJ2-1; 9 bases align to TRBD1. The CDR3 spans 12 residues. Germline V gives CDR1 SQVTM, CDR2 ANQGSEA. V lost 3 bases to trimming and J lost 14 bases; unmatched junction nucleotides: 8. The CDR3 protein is CSVEGQGGQKFF. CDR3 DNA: TGCAGCGTTGAGGGACAGGGAGGGCAGAAGTTCTTC.

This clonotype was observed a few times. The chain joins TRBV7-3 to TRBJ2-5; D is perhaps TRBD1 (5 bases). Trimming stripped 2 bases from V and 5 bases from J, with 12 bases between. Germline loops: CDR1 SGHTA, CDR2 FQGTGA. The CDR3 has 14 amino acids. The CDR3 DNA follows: TGTGCCAGCAGCTTATGGGGCTATGTGGAGACCCAGTACTTC. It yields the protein CASSLWGYVETQYF.

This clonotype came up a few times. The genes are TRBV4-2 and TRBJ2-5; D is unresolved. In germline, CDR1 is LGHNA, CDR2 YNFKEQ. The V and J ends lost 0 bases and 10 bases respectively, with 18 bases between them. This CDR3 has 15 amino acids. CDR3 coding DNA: TGTGCCAGCAGCCAAGATCTGGCTCCTCCTTTTAGCCAGTACTTC. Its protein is CASSQDLAPPFSQYF.

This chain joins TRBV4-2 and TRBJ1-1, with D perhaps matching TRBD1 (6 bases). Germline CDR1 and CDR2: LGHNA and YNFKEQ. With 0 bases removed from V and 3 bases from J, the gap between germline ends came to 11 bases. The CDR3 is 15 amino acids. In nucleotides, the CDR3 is TGTGCCAGCAGCCAAGATGGGGGGGCGGACACTGAAGCTTTCTTT. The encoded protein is CASSQDGGADTEAFF.